These 24 T cell receptor beta chains share one sample of origin, sequenced in a study of human T cells and chemical hapten exposure. The time point here: pre-sensitization, week 0. The treatment: therapeutic diphenylcyclopropenone sensitization with weekly scalp DPC. TCRdb reanalysed the RACE reads using MiXCR and keeps one entry per CDR3 protein. The table records about 80,000 distinct CDR3 sequences, 14% of them present only once. The material sequenced was whole blood, taken in connection with sensitization to the hapten diphenylcyclopropenone (DPC). Receptor source: a woman aged 50 to 65 with alopecia areata. Some clones in this sample may be carry-over from other donors' samples.

This rearrangement joins TRBV5-1 to TRBJ2-5, with D maybe TRBD2 (7 bases). V gave up 4 bases and J gave up 2 bases, with 9 bases separating them. Germline CDR1 reads SGHRS; CDR2 reads YFSETQ. CDR3 length equals 13 residues. CDR3 amino acids: CASSRGGQETQYF. CDR3 nucleotides: TGCGCCAGCAGCAGGGGGGGACAAGAGACCCAGTACTTC.

This clonotype was seen more than once but under ten times. The V gene is TRBV28, the J gene TRBJ1-2; 10 bases line up with TRBD1. The CDR3 consists of 13 residues. Germline V lookup: CDR1 MDHEN, CDR2 SYDVKM. Trimming removed 9 bases from V and 4 bases from J; junction bases left unmatched: 5. The CDR3, as DNA: TGTGCCAGTAAGGGGACAGGGGTCTATGGCTACACCTTC. Translating it yields CASKGTGVYGYTF.

This clonotype was detected ten times or more. This chain links TRBV10-3 with TRBJ2-7; D gene uncertain. CDR3 length: 13 residues. The germline CDR1 and CDR2 sequences are ENHRY and SYGVKD. Trimming took 10 bases from V and 2 from J, leaving 15 bases between them. The CDR3: CASSGPQTYEQYF. For the CDR3, the DNA is TGTGCCAGTTCCGGACCCCAAACCTACGAGCAGTACTTC.

This clonotype was seen once. A read error may explain this, as a much larger clone is one base away. The CDR3 does not end in the conserved phenylalanine or tryptophan, so this is likely a read error. V gene TRBV10-1 combines with J gene TRBJ1-3, with D tentatively TRBD1 (5 bases). Looked up from germline, CDR1 is WNHNN and CDR2 is SYGVQD (reference sequence). V was shortened by 6 bases and J by 2 bases, with 8 bases between the two germline ends. CDR3 length equals 13 residues. The CDR3 DNA is TGCGCCAGCAGAATGGGACCTGGAAACACCATATATTTA. This translates into CASRMGPGNTIYL.

The V call is TRBV20-1, the J call TRBJ2-7; 7 bases fit TRBD1. Germline CDR1 and CDR2: DFQATT and SNEGSKA (reference sequence). This CDR3 comprises 16 residues. V was clipped by 3 bases and J by 0 bases; unmatched bases: 11. The CDR3 bases are TGCAGTGCTAGCGACCCATGGACAGGAGCCTCCTACGAGCAGTACTTC. Translation: CSASDPWTGASYEQYF.

The chain recombines TRBV2 with TRBJ2-1, with 7 bases aligning to TRBD1. The J segment lost 0 bases and the V segment lost 6 bases, leaving 8 bases of the junction unmatched. The germline V gene has CDR1 SNHLY and CDR2 FYNNEI. The CDR3 has 16 amino acids. The chain's CDR3 is CASRRQGVSSYNEQFF. Here the CDR3 DNA reads TGTGCCAGCAGAAGACAGGGCGTTAGCTCCTACAATGAGCAGTTCTTC.

The chain combines TRBV10-3 with TRBJ2-1; 14 bases map to TRBD2. The CDR3 has 15 amino acids. The trim removed 3 bases at V and 10 bases at J, leaving 5 bases unmatched. CDR1 is ENHRY and CDR2 is SYGVKD in the germline V gene. The CDR3 reads CAISEGLAGGDEQFF. For the CDR3, the DNA is TGTGCCATCAGTGAAGGACTAGCGGGAGGAGACGAGCAGTTCTTC.

This clonotype has more than one count but fewer than ten. The V and J genes are TRBV2 and TRBJ2-4; D is undetermined. This CDR3 has 13 amino acids. V lost 6 bases and J lost 1, with 7 bases in between. Germline CDR1 and CDR2: SNHLY and FYNNEI. CDR3 protein: CASRGWAKNIQYF. CDR3 in DNA: TGTGCCAGCAGGGGCTGGGCCAAAAACATTCAGTACTTC.

This clonotype has a count of ten or more. The J gene is TRBJ2-3, the V gene TRBV19; either TRBD1 or TRBD2 may fit D (5 bases each). This CDR3 is built from 16 residues. Trimming took 0 bases from V and 2 from J, leaving 12 bases between them. Germline V lookup: CDR1 LNHDA, CDR2 SQIVND (reference sequence). This CDR3 reads CASSIDRDRSTDTQYF. Written as DNA, the CDR3 is TGTGCCAGTAGTATAGATCGGGACCGTTCCACAGATACGCAGTATTTT.

V is TRBV20-1 and J is TRBJ1-1; perhaps TRBD1 as D (6 bases). The V end was cut by 6 bases, the J end by 1 base, with 21 bases between. The V gene's germline CDR1 is DFQATT and CDR2 SNEGSKA (reference sequence). The CDR3 sequence is 16 residues long. The CDR3 DNA sequence: TGCAGTGCCATCAGAAGGGGGGCTGGATGGAACACTGAAGCTTTCTTT. Protein: CSAIRRGAGWNTEAFF.

This chain links TRBV5-4 with TRBJ2-5; 7 nucleotides agree with TRBD2. Germline V gene sequence: CDR1 SGHNT, CDR2 YYREEE (reference sequence). The CDR3 has 14 residues. V was pared by 8 bases and J by 3 bases, with 10 bases of the junction left unmatched. The CDR3 region is CASKNSGSEETQYF. The CDR3 DNA is TGTGCCAGTAAAAATAGCGGGTCGGAAGAGACCCAGTACTTC. Complete variable domain (other parts from reference TRBV5-4 and TRBJ2-5): ETGVTQSPTHLIKTRGQQVTLRCSSQSGHNTVSWYQQALGQGPQFIFQYYREEENGRGNFPPRFSGLQFPNYSSELNVNALELDDSALYLCASKNSGSEETQYFGPGTRLLVL.

The chain is built from TRBV6-5 and TRBJ2-2; TRBD2 matches at 10 bases. The CDR3 runs 15 residues. Trimming took 6 bases from V and 6 from J; bases not matched to a gene: 7. Germline assignment: CDR1 MNHEY and CDR2 SVGAGI. The CDR3 sequence is CASRLAGHVAGELFF. The CDR3 bases are TGTGCCAGCAGACTAGCGGGACATGTTGCCGGGGAGCTGTTTTTT.

Many counts were recorded for this clonotype. The rearrangement joins TRBV20-1 to TRBJ2-7; D possibly matches TRBD1 or TRBD2 (5 bases each). Germline V gene data show CDR1 as DFQATT and CDR2 as SNEGSKA (reference sequence). V lost 0 bases, J lost 7 bases, and 19 bases lay in between. The CDR3 is 15 residues long. CDR3 amino acids: CSARDLEGPVMEQYF. In nucleotides, the CDR3 is TGCAGTGCTAGAGATCTAGAGGGGCCCGTGATGGAGCAGTACTTC.

The chain links TRBV6-5 to TRBJ2-7; a possible D gene is TRBD1 (6 bases). V was shortened by 4 bases and J by 4 bases, with 17 bases between the two germline ends. CDR1 is MNHEY and CDR2 is SVGAGI in the germline V gene. This CDR3 contains 15 residues. The CDR3 DNA is TGTGCCAGCAGTTCGCCCACGGACAGACCTTACGAGCAGTACTTC. Its protein product is CASSSPTDRPYEQYF.

The rearrangement joins TRBV7-2 to TRBJ2-7; no clear D gene. The V end was cut by 1 base, the J end by 2 bases, with 15 bases between. This CDR3 has 16 amino acids. Germline CDR1 reads SGHTA; CDR2 reads FQGNSA. The CDR3 DNA is TGTGCCAGCAGCTTAGGTTCGCCCTCTGCCCCCTACGAGCAGTACTTC. Translation: CASSLGSPSAPYEQYF. The variable domain in full, with the rest retrieved from reference TRBV7-2 and TRBJ2-7, is GAGVSQSPSNKVTEKGKDVELRCDPISGHTALYWYRQSLGQGLEFLIYFQGNSAPDKSGLPSDRFSAERTGGSVSTLTIQRTQQEDSAVYLCASSLGSPSAPYEQYFGPGTRLTVT.

The chain employs TRBV6-1 and TRBJ2-4, with 7 bases matching TRBD1. Germline V CDR1 and CDR2: MNHNS, SASEGT. V trimming: 0 bases; J trimming: 0 bases; junction bases outside the gene matches: 14. The CDR3 extends over 20 amino acids. The CDR3 DNA is TGTGCCAGCAGTGAAGCGCACTGGGGTATTACAGGGGAAGCCAAAAACATTCAGTACTTC. It encodes CASSEAHWGITGEAKNIQYF.

The chain carries TRBV28 and TRBJ2-5; D uncertain. The germline gives CDR1 MDHEN, CDR2 SYDVKM. With 10 bases removed from V and 0 bases from J, the gap between germline ends came to 9 bases. This CDR3 has 12 amino acids. CDR3 DNA sequence: TGTGCCATTATGCGGAACCAAGAGACCCAGTACTTC. Translated: CAIMRNQETQYF. Variable domain in full (rest from reference TRBV28 and TRBJ2-5): DVKVTQSSRYLVKRTGEKVFLECVQDMDHENMFWYRQDPGLGLRLIYFSYDVKMKEKGDIPEGYSVSREKKERFSLILESASTNQTSMYLCAIMRNQETQYFGPGTRLLVL.

This chain connects TRBV20-1 to TRBJ2-3; the match to TRBD2 covers 8 bases. The CDR3 totals 16 residues. V gave up 0 bases and J gave up 6 bases; unmatched junction bases: 11. Germline V gene sequence: CDR1 DFQATT, CDR2 SNEGSKA (reference sequence). The CDR3 here is CSARDQAGRGLDTQYF. Written as DNA, the CDR3 is TGCAGTGCTAGAGATCAGGCCGGGAGGGGTCTGGATACGCAGTATTTT.

The chain links TRBV12-3 or TRBV12-4 to TRBJ1-1; D not certain. This CDR3 spans 14 amino acids. Trimming took 2 bases from V and 4 from J, leaving 11 bases between them. CDR3 nucleotide sequence: TGTGCCAGCAGTTTAAGGCTATTAAGCACTGAAGCTTTCTTT. This translates into CASSLRLLSTEAFF.

The rearrangement uses TRBV20-1 and TRBJ1-3; D uncertain. CDR1 is DFQATT, CDR2 SNEGSKA, per germline (reference sequence). V was trimmed by 5 bases and J by 1 base, leaving 9 bases between them. This CDR3 contains 13 residues. CDR3 sequence reads: CSALDRSGNTIYF. CDR3 sequence (DNA): TGCAGTGCTCTGGACCGATCTGGAAACACCATATATTTT.

A few counts support this clonotype. V gene TRBV19 combines with J gene TRBJ2-7; tentatively, D is TRBD1 (6 bases). Trimming took off 7 bases at V and 3 bases at J, with 19 bases between the two ends. CDR1 is LNHDA, CDR2 SQIVND, per germline (reference sequence). The CDR3 contains 15 residues. The CDR3 nucleotides read TGTGCCAGTATTGGGGGTGACAGGACCCGCTACGAGCAGTACTTC. Translation: CASIGGDRTRYEQYF.

J is TRBJ1-6 and V is TRBV30, with TRBD1 identical over 7 bases. Germline V gene lookup returns CDR1 GTSNPN and CDR2 SVGIG (reference sequence). V gave up 5 bases and J gave up 7 bases; unmatched junction bases: 8. This CDR3 comprises 14 residues. CDR3 in DNA: TGTGCCTGGGCTACCGGGACAGAGAATTCACCCCTCCACTTT. Its translation is CAWATGTENSPLHF.

The sample holds a few counts of this clonotype. The V call is TRBV7-2, the J call TRBJ2-1; D is possibly TRBD2 (7 bases). Germline assignment: CDR1 SGHTA and CDR2 FQGNSA. V was clipped by 1 base and J by 4 bases, with 14 bases between them. There are 16 residues in the CDR3. The CDR3 DNA reads as TGTGCCAGCAGCTTAGTTGCGGGGGCCCTTTACAATGAGCAGTTCTTC. Its translation: CASSLVAGALYNEQFF.

The J gene is TRBJ2-3, the V gene TRBV7-9, with TRBD2 matching 8 bases. The V gene's germline CDR1 is SEHNR and CDR2 FQNEAQ (reference sequence). This CDR3 is built from 18 residues. Unmatched junction bases numbered 19, after V lost 5 bases and J lost 6 bases. The CDR3 here is CASSHGGGLAGPGDTQYF. In nucleotides, the CDR3 is TGTGCCAGCAGCCACGGCGGAGGGCTAGCGGGTCCAGGGGATACGCAGTATTTT.